This T cell receptor beta chain was captured in a study of OX40 agonist ivuxolimab in advanced cancers. Enrollment shut out patients with autoimmune disease history or systemic immunosuppression. On cycle 4 day 1 and cycle 7 day 1, as well as at baseline, blood was sampled. Study outcomes and limitations: Clonal expansion from baseline to week 6 occurred in both CD4+ and CD8+ T cells.

V lost 5 bases to trimming and J lost 4 bases, with 14 bases between them. Per the germline V gene, CDR1 is LGHNA and CDR2 is YSLEER. This CDR3 region has 14 residues. With regard to this clone: Antigen specificity is unknown.

Assay used: immunoSEQ multiplex PCR; TCRdb lists only in-frame clones, some missing. The table lists 65,000 to 80,000 clones, around 85% of them singletons. The sample consisted of CD4+ or CD8+ T cells sorted from blood, taken in a trial of the OX40 agonist ivuxolimab. The receptor was derived from an adult with an advanced solid tumor such as melanoma, head and neck, liver or kidney cancer. V gene TRBV4-3 combines with J gene TRBJ1-1; no definite D call. This CDR3 is CASSEGPKGTEAFF. Here the CDR3 DNA reads TGCGCCAGCAGCGAAGGGCCCAAGGGCACTGAAGCTTTCTTT.